This T cell receptor beta chain was documented in a study of blood T cell repertoires in COVID-19. Study-wide context: COVID-19 samples, acute and convalescent, were from the United States, Italy and Spain.

The assay was immunoSEQ multiplex PCR, and TCRdb's table has in-frame clones only and misses some. This sample has about 370,000 clones; about 90% occur once, and the top ten carry 1.5% to 2%. Participants were placed into cohorts based on the clinical history they reported. There are 16 residues in the CDR3. Trimming left V 6 bases short and J 5 bases short, with 22 bases between. Germline CDR1 reads MGHDK; CDR2 reads SYGVNS. The sequence was collected from a woman aged 30 to 39 who had recovered from COVID-19. Sample: PBMCs or T cells enriched from blood (not recorded which). This chain links TRBV25-1 with TRBJ1-1; possibly TRBD1 for D (5 bases). The CDR3 loop is CASSLGLGRGETEAFF. The CDR3 nucleotides read TGTGCCAGCAGCTTAGGCCTGGGGCGGGGGGAAACTGAAGCTTTCTTT. The entire variable domain, with the rest obtained from reference TRBV25-1 and TRBJ1-1, is as follows: EADIYQTPRYLVIGTGKKITLECSQTMGHDKMYWYQQDPGMELHLIHYSYGVNSTEKGDLSSESTVSRIRTEHFPLTLESARPSHTSQYLCASSLGLGRGETEAFFGQGTRLTVV.